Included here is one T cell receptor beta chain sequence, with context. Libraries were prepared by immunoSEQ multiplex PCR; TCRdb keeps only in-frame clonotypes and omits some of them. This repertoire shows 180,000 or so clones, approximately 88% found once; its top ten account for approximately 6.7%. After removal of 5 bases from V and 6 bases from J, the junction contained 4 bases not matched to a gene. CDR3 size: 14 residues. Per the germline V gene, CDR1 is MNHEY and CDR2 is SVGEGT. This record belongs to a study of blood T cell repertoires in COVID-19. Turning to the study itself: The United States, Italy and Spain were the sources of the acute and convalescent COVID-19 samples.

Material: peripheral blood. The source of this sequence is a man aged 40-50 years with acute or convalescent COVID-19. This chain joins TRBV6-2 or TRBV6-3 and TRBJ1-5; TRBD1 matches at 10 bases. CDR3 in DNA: TGTGCCAGCAGTGCCGGGACAGGGGTTCAGCCCCAGCATTTT. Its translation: CASSAGTGVQPQHF.